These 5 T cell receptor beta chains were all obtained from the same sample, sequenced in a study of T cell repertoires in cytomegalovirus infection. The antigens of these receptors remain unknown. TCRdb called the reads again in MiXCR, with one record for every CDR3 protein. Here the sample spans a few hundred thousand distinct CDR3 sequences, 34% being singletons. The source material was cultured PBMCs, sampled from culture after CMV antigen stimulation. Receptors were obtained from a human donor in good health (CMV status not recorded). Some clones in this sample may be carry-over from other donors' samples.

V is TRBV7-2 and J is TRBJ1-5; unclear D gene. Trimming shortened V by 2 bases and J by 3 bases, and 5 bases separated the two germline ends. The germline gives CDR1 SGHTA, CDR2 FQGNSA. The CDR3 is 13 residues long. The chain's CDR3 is CASSLQFNQPQHF. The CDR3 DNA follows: TGTGCCAGCAGCTTACAATTCAATCAGCCCCAGCATTTT. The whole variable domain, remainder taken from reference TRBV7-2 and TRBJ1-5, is GAGVSQSPSNKVTEKGKDVELRCDPISGHTALYWYRQSLGQGLEFLIYFQGNSAPDKSGLPSDRFSAERTGGSVSTLTIQRTQQEDSAVYLCASSLQFNQPQHFGDGTRLSIL.

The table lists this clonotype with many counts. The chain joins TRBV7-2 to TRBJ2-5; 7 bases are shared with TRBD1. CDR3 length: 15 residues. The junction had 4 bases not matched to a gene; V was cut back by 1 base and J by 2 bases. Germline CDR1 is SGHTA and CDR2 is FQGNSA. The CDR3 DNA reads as TGTGCCAGCAGCTTAGACAGGGGACAGCAAGAGACCCAGTACTTC. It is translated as CASSLDRGQQETQYF.

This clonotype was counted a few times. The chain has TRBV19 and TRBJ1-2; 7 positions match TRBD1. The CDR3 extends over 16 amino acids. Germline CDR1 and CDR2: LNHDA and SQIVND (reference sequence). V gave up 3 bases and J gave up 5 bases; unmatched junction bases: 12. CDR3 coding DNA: TGTGCCAGTAGTATTATTGAACAGGGGTTGGGATATGGCTACACCTTC. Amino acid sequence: CASSIIEQGLGYGYTF. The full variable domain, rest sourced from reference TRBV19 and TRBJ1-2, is DGGITQSPKYLFRKEGQNVTLSCEQNLNHDAMYWYRQDPGQGLRLIYYSQIVNDFQKGDIAEGYSVSREKKESFPLTVTSAQKNPTAFYLCASSIIEQGLGYGYTFGSGTRLTVV.

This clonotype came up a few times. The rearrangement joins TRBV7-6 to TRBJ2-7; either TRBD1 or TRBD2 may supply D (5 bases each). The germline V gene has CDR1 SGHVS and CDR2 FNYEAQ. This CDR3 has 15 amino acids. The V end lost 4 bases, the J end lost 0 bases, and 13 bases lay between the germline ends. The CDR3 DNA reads TGTGCCAGCAGCTCGGGACGTATGAGCTCCTACGAGCAGTACTTC. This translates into CASSSGRMSSYEQYF.

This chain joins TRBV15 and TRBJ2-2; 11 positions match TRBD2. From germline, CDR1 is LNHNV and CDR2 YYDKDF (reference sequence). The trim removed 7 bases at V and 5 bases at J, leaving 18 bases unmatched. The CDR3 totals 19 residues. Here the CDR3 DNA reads TGTGCCACCATGCACCTCTCTGGGCTAGCGGGAGGCGGGACCGGGGAGCTGTTTTTT. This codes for CATMHLSGLAGGGTGELFF. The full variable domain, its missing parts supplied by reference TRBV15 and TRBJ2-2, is DAMVIQNPRYQVTQFGKPVTLSCSQTLNHNVMYWYQQKSSQAPKLLFHYYDKDFNNEADTPDNFQSRRPNTSFCFLDIRSPGLGDTAMYLCATMHLSGLAGGGTGELFFGEGSRLTVL.